These 25 T cell receptor beta chains were all obtained from the same sample, sequenced in a study of blood T cell repertoires in COVID-19. The data were produced by immunoSEQ multiplex PCR, yet TCRdb's version contains in-frame clones alone and is incomplete. Among fewer than 250,000 clones listed, about 88% were seen once. Sequencing was performed on peripheral blood. These receptors all come from a woman aged 40 to 49 with acute or convalescent COVID-19.

The gene calls are TRBV29-1 and TRBJ2-2, with 13 bases fitting TRBD2. Germline lookup yields CDR1 SQVTM and CDR2 ANQGSEA. There are 15 residues in the CDR3. With 6 bases clipped from V and 1 base from J, the junction kept 2 bases outside the gene matches. The CDR3 reads CSVRLAGGNTGELFF. The CDR3, as DNA: TGCAGCGTACGACTAGCGGGGGGGAACACCGGGGAGCTGTTTTTT.

The chain carries TRBV19 and TRBJ1-5, with TRBD1 matching over 8 bases. The junction had 7 bases not matched to a gene; V was cut back by 7 bases and J by 2 bases. Germline values: CDR1 LNHDA, CDR2 SQIVND (reference sequence). There are 15 residues in the CDR3. CDR3 DNA: TGTGCCAGTACCAGAGACAGGGGAGGCAATCAGCCCCAGCATTTT. As protein: CASTRDRGGNQPQHF.

The chain combines TRBV2 with TRBJ1-5; no firm D call. Germline V gene sequence: CDR1 SNHLY, CDR2 FYNNEI. The CDR3 spans 13 residues. Trimming took off 3 bases at V and 6 bases at J, with 9 bases between the two ends. CDR3 in DNA: TGTGCCAGCAGTGATTCGAACAGTCAGCCCCAGCATTTT. Protein: CASSDSNSQPQHF.

The CDR3 DNA reads TGTGCCAGCAGCCAAAGCGGCCCCAGCCAGTACTTC. This encodes CASSQSGPSQYF. The rearrangement uses TRBV3-1 (or the pseudogene TRBV3-2) and TRBJ2-5; D might be TRBD2 (5 bases). The CDR3 runs to 12 residues. V shed 2 bases and J shed 10 bases, with 11 bases lying between them. Germline V gives CDR1 LGHDT, CDR2 YNNKEL (reference sequence).

This chain joins TRBV28 and TRBJ1-1; 9 bases map to TRBD1. CDR1 is MDHEN, CDR2 SYDVKM, per germline. The trim removed 4 bases at V and 5 bases at J, leaving 5 bases unmatched. The CDR3 is made up of 14 amino acids. CDR3 bases: TGTGCCAGCAGTTCCGGACAGGGGTCGACTGAAGCTTTCTTT. Amino acids: CASSSGQGSTEAFF.

This chain joins TRBV3-1 (or the pseudogene TRBV3-2) and TRBJ1-4; D possibly corresponds to TRBD1 (5 bases). Deletions cut 3 bases from V and 7 bases from J, with 15 bases between. The CDR3 is 15 amino acids. The germline CDR1 and CDR2 sequences are LGHDT and YNNKEL (reference sequence). CDR3 in amino acids: CASSHPGGLREKLFF. The CDR3 coding sequence is TGTGCCAGCAGCCACCCCGGGGGATTGCGTGAAAAACTGTTTTTT.

This chain connects TRBV7-9 to TRBJ2-5; weak D call: TRBD1 (6 bases). Trimming took off 5 bases at V and 5 bases at J, with 15 bases between the two ends. Germline lookup yields CDR1 SEHNR and CDR2 FQNEAQ (reference sequence). The CDR3 is 14 amino acids. In nucleotides, the CDR3 is TGTGCCAGCAGCCCGGATTACAGGGTTGAGACCCAGTACTTC. As protein: CASSPDYRVETQYF.

The CDR3 here is CASSLGHRELGEQYV. The CDR3 bases are TGTGCCAGCAGCTTAGGGCACAGGGAGCTTGGGGAGCAGTACGTC. The chain joins TRBV7-8 to TRBJ2-7; perhaps TRBD1 as D (6 bases). The germline V and J ends were trimmed by 1 base and 7 bases, with 17 bases remaining between them. The CDR3 extends over 15 amino acids. Germline V CDR1 and CDR2: SGHVS, FQNEAQ.

This clone turned up a few times. The chain employs TRBV10-2 and TRBJ2-4; tentatively, D is TRBD1 (5 bases). V lost 8 bases and J lost 3, with 8 bases in between. Germline V lookup: CDR1 WSHSY, CDR2 SAAADI. CDR3 length equals 12 residues. The CDR3 region is CASQGDKNIQYF. The CDR3 DNA sequence: TGCGCCAGCCAAGGGGACAAAAACATTCAGTACTTC.

The V and J genes are TRBV19 and TRBJ1-1, with no clear D. Germline values: CDR1 LNHDA, CDR2 SQIVND (reference sequence). V was clipped by 0 bases and J by 0 bases, with 8 bases between them. CDR3 length equals 15 residues. The CDR3 spells CASSIETGMNTEAFF. CDR3 bases: TGTGCCAGTAGTATAGAAACCGGTATGAACACTGAAGCTTTCTTT.

V gene TRBV5-1 combines with J gene TRBJ1-2, with 8 bases identical to TRBD1. Trimming at V came to 4 bases and at J to 2 bases, leaving 10 bases not matched to a gene. This CDR3 is 16 amino acids long. Germline CDR1 SGHRS, CDR2 YFSETQ. This chain's CDR3 is CASSGLDRDYNYGYTF. The CDR3 DNA is TGCGCCAGCAGCGGGCTGGACAGGGACTACAACTATGGCTACACCTTC.

The chain combines TRBV29-1 with TRBJ1-2; 8 nucleotides match TRBD1. The CDR3 covers 15 residues. The germline V gene encodes CDR1 SQVTM and CDR2 ANQGSEA. V gave up 2 bases and J gave up 7 bases; unmatched junction bases: 12. CDR3 protein: CSVEILQGAPGGYTF. Written as DNA, the CDR3 is TGCAGCGTTGAAATTCTCCAGGGGGCGCCGGGTGGCTACACCTTC.

The chain couples TRBV5-6 to TRBJ1-2; 11 nucleotides match TRBD1. The germline gives CDR1 SGHDT, CDR2 YYEEEE. The CDR3 covers 16 residues. J was trimmed by 7 bases and V by 5 bases; bases with no gene match: 13. In nucleotides, the CDR3 is TGTGCCAGCAGTCGGACCCCCGGGACAGGGGGAACTGGCTACACCTTC. The encoded protein is CASSRTPGTGGTGYTF.

The chain has TRBV6-1 and TRBJ1-2; D unclear. This CDR3 spans 15 amino acids. Trimming removed 0 bases at V and 4 bases at J, with 12 bases between. CDR1 is MNHNS and CDR2 is SASEGT in the germline V gene. The CDR3 is CASSEALQFLYGYTF. CDR3 nucleotide sequence: TGTGCCAGCAGTGAAGCGCTTCAGTTCCTCTATGGCTACACCTTC.

The CDR3 is CASSTTGGLNTEAFF. The CDR3 DNA is TGTGCCAGTAGTACCACAGGGGGCTTGAACACTGAAGCTTTCTTT. The genes are TRBV19 and TRBJ1-1, with TRBD1 matching over 9 bases. This CDR3 spans 15 amino acids. Germline assignment: CDR1 LNHDA and CDR2 SQIVND (reference sequence). Germline trimming cut 4 bases from V and 0 bases from J; bases unmatched to any gene: 3.

This clone has a count of ten or more. This chain joins TRBV5-5 and TRBJ2-1; 15 nucleotides agree with TRBD2. Germline loops: CDR1 SGHKS, CDR2 YYEKEE (reference sequence). This CDR3 has 17 amino acids. Trimming at V came to 4 bases and at J to 8 bases, leaving 10 bases not matched to a gene. CDR3 in DNA: TGTGCCAGCAGCAAGCGGACTAGCGGGGGGGTTATGGATGAGCAGTTCTTC. This codes for CASSKRTSGGVMDEQFF.

V and J are TRBV10-3 and TRBJ2-3; 8 bases align to TRBD2. From germline, CDR1 is ENHRY and CDR2 SYGVKD. This CDR3 has 14 amino acids. The V segment lost 8 bases and the J segment 3 bases; nucleotides outside the gene matches: 7. The CDR3 DNA reads as TGTGCCATCGCCCGGGCGGGGGGAACAGATACGCAGTATTTT. It is translated as CAIARAGGTDTQYF.

This clone occurred once. V gene TRBV6-5 combines with J gene TRBJ2-6; D is perhaps TRBD2 (5 bases). Trimming cost V 6 bases and J 0 bases, with 9 bases left between them. Germline V gene sequence: CDR1 MNHEY, CDR2 SVGAGI. This CDR3 has 15 amino acids. The DNA of the CDR3 is TGTGCCAGCAGCGGGGAATTCTCTGGGGCCAACGTCCTGACTTTC. It specifies CASSGEFSGANVLTF.

The V call is TRBV2, the J call TRBJ1-3, with unresolved D. CDR3 length equals 12 residues. V was shortened by 6 bases and J by 4 bases, with 7 bases between the two germline ends. From germline, CDR1 is SNHLY and CDR2 FYNNEI. CDR3 region: CASRAIGNTIYF. CDR3 DNA sequence: TGTGCCAGCAGGGCAATAGGAAACACCATATATTTT.

DNA for the CDR3: TGTGCTAGTGGTTTAGGACAGGGGGGCTATGGCTACACCTTC. As protein: CASGLGQGGYGYTF. The V call is TRBV12-5, the J call TRBJ1-2; TRBD1 agrees at 10 bases. Trimming took 3 bases from V and 4 from J; bases not matched to a gene: 2. The CDR3 is made up of 14 amino acids. Germline V gene lookup returns CDR1 LGHNT and CDR2 FRNRAP.

A few counts support this clone. This chain joins TRBV18 and TRBJ1-4; a possible D gene is TRBD1 (6 bases). The V gene lost 3 bases and the J gene lost 5 bases, with 16 bases spanning the gap. CDR3 length equals 16 residues. Germline CDR1 and CDR2: KGHSH and LQKENI. CDR3 in DNA: TGTGCCAGCTCACCCGAAGTAGGGGGTCGAAATGAAAAACTGTTTTTT. Its protein product is CASSPEVGGRNEKLFF.

The CDR3: CASSAVQGAHGYTF. Here the CDR3 DNA reads TGCGCCAGCAGCGCAGTACAGGGGGCCCATGGCTACACCTTC. The chain joins TRBV4-1 to TRBJ1-2, with TRBD1 identical over 9 bases. J was trimmed by 6 bases and V by 5 bases; bases with no gene match: 7. The germline gives CDR1 MGHRA, CDR2 YSYEKL. The CDR3 spans 14 residues.

The table lists this clone with a few counts. The rearrangement uses TRBV6-6 and TRBJ2-7; D perhaps matches TRBD2 (6 bases). Between the trimmed V and J ends, which lost 11 bases and 7 bases, there was a span of 21 bases. The CDR3 loop spans 13 amino acids. Germline V gene sequence: CDR1 MNHNY, CDR2 SVGAGI (reference sequence). CDR3 nucleotide sequence: TGTGCCGCCAACCGGGGGTTGGGGAATGAGCAGTACGTC. It translates to CAANRGLGNEQYV.

This chain joins TRBV6-1 and TRBJ1-6; D not resolved. V gave up 4 bases and J gave up 2 bases, with 12 bases separating them. CDR1 MNHNS and CDR2 SASEGT come from the germline V gene. The CDR3 has 16 residues. The chain's CDR3 is CASSVSGSTYNSPLHF. CDR3 sequence (DNA): TGTGCCAGCAGTGTTTCCGGGTCCACCTATAATTCACCCCTCCACTTT.

A note on this clone: The junction departs from germline at one end; a sequencing error may be responsible. The V and J genes are TRBV6-5 and TRBJ2-1; 13 bases map to TRBD2. The CDR3 is made up of 13 amino acids. The germline gives CDR1 MNHEY, CDR2 SVGAGI. This chain's CDR3 is CASRTGTSGVCVF. As DNA, the CDR3 is TGTGCCAGCAGAACCGGGACTAGCGGGGTCTGCGTCTTC.